Listed here are 19 T cell receptor beta chains from one sample, sequenced in a study of shared clonotypes between healthy human individuals. Method: immunoSEQ multiplex PCR; TCRdb's copy keeps in-frame clones and lacks some. The data hold approximately 2.5 million clones, with approximately 94% observed a single time. Input material: naive CD4+ T cells sorted from blood. Sample subset: CD45RA+ positively selected. These receptors were taken from a man aged 18-30 years in good health.

This clone was seen a single time. The V call is TRBV7-6, the J call TRBJ1-3; 9 positions match TRBD1. Germline loops: CDR1 SGHVS, CDR2 FNYEAQ. The J segment lost 2 bases and the V segment lost 2 bases, leaving 16 bases of the junction unmatched. This CDR3 has 20 amino acids. The CDR3, as DNA: TGTGCCAGCAGCTTAAAGGGGAGAGACAGGGGGTCAATGCCTGGAAACACCATATATTTT. Its translation: CASSLKGRDRGSMPGNTIYF.

The rearrangement links TRBV7-9 to TRBJ1-2, with TRBD1 identical over 7 bases. CDR1 and CDR2 from the germline V gene are SEHNR and FQNEAQ (reference sequence). The CDR3 contains 15 residues. V trimming: 0 bases; J trimming: 6 bases; junction bases outside the gene matches: 7. The CDR3 DNA reads TGTGCCAGCAGCTTAGCGGGGGCAGGGGGAAATGGCTACACCTTC. Amino acid sequence: CASSLAGAGGNGYTF.

V gene TRBV2 combines with J gene TRBJ2-7; 7 bases agree with TRBD1. The CDR3 is made up of 15 amino acids. Germline assignment: CDR1 SNHLY and CDR2 FYNNEI. With 5 bases clipped from V and 0 bases from J, the junction kept 7 bases outside the gene matches. The DNA for the CDR3 is TGTGCCAGCAGTATGGGGACAGCCGGCTCCTACGAGCAGTACTTC. Protein sequence: CASSMGTAGSYEQYF.

As for this clone: At the DNA level, this CDR3 is encoded by other sequences in the same sample as well. The chain recombines TRBV5-4 with TRBJ2-1; D call uncertain. The CDR3 consists of 15 residues. The V end was cut by 0 bases, the J end by 0 bases, with 7 bases between. CDR1 and CDR2 (germline): SGHNT, YYREEE (reference sequence). The CDR3 coding sequence is TGTGCCAGCAGCTTGGCCGGAAGCTCCTACAATGAGCAGTTCTTC. This translates into CASSLAGSSYNEQFF.

The chain's CDR3 is CASRPVGTDTQYF. The CDR3 nucleotides are TGTGCCAGCAGACCTGTAGGCACAGATACGCAGTATTTT. The chain has TRBV5-4 and TRBJ2-3; D unresolved. With 5 bases removed from V and 1 base from J, the gap between germline ends came to 8 bases. The germline gives CDR1 SGHNT, CDR2 YYREEE (reference sequence). The length of the CDR3 is 13 residues.

The rearrangement links TRBV5-1 to TRBJ1-2, with D unresolved. The CDR3 spans 16 residues. Trimming took 2 bases from V and 2 from J, leaving 16 bases between them. The germline V gene has CDR1 SGHRS and CDR2 YFSETQ. CDR3 bases: TGCGCCAGCAGCTTAGGCGTCGTGGAGCTAAACTATGGCTACACCTTC. It specifies CASSLGVVELNYGYTF.

CDR3 region: CASSVAGGITSGELFF. The CDR3 DNA is TGTGCCAGCAGCGTAGCGGGGGGTATTACTTCCGGGGAGCTGTTTTTT. The chain joins TRBV9 to TRBJ2-2, with 7 nucleotides matching TRBD2. Germline CDR1 and CDR2: SGDLS and YYNGEE. V was pared by 0 bases and J by 6 bases, with 8 bases of the junction left unmatched. The CDR3 loop spans 16 amino acids.

The table lists this clone with a few counts. This same CDR3 is encoded by further DNA sequences in the sample. This chain joins TRBV30 and TRBJ2-6; D remains ambiguous. The CDR3 contains 13 residues. V lost 2 bases and J 0 bases, leaving 2 bases between the germline ends. Germline-derived CDR1 and CDR2 are GTSNPN and SVGIG (reference sequence). In nucleotides, the CDR3 is TGTGCCTGGAGTAGCTCTGGGGCCAACGTCCTGACTTTC. Translating gives CAWSSSGANVLTF.

The chain employs TRBV19 and TRBJ1-4; the D gene is possibly TRBD1 (5 bases). The CDR3 extends over 15 amino acids. Per the germline V gene, CDR1 is LNHDA and CDR2 is SQIVND (reference sequence). V lost 6 bases and J 4 bases, leaving 15 bases between the germline ends. Here the CDR3 reads CASRPTGQDNEKLFF. DNA of the CDR3: TGTGCCAGTAGGCCCACGGGGCAGGATAATGAAAAACTGTTTTTT.

The rearrangement uses TRBV5-1 and TRBJ1-1, with TRBD1 matching 7 bases. The germline V gene has CDR1 SGHRS and CDR2 YFSETQ. V trimming: 4 bases; J trimming: 1 base; junction bases outside the gene matches: 7. CDR3 length equals 15 residues. CDR3 amino acids: CASSPTGFPNTEAFF. The CDR3 DNA sequence: TGCGCCAGCAGCCCGACAGGGTTTCCGAACACTGAAGCTTTCTTT.

This chain links TRBV10-2 with TRBJ1-2, with TRBD1 matching 7 bases. Germline loops: CDR1 WSHSY, CDR2 SAAADI. The V and J ends lost 6 bases and 5 bases, in that order; junction bases with no gene match: 3. The CDR3 loop spans 12 amino acids. The CDR3 DNA reads as TGCGCCAGCAGCGGACAGGAGTATGGCTACACCTTC. It is translated as CASSGQEYGYTF.

This sequence joins TRBV5-6 and TRBJ2-7; 10 bases are a match to TRBD1. Germline V gene lookup returns CDR1 SGHDT and CDR2 YYEEEE. Trimming cost V 2 bases and J 7 bases; bases outside gene matches: 9. This CDR3 comprises 15 residues. CDR3 residues: CASSFDRGRVVEQYF. The CDR3 DNA reads as TGTGCCAGCAGCTTTGACAGGGGGCGGGTGGTAGAGCAGTACTTC.

Concerning this clone: Mismatch with germline at one junction end may stem from a read error. The rearrangement joins TRBV27 to TRBJ1-5; D possibly corresponds to TRBD1 (5 bases). The CDR3 sequence is 14 residues long. CDR1 is MNHEY and CDR2 is SMNVEV in the germline V gene (reference sequence). This CDR3 is CASSISRGIKPQHF. The CDR3 nucleotides read TGTGCCAGCAGTATATCTAGGGGAATCAAGCCCCAGCATTTT.

The chain's CDR3 is CASSLSVLSGTQYF. CDR3 DNA: TGTGCCAGCAGCTTAAGTGTGCTTTCGGGTACGCAGTATTTT. The chain couples TRBV7-3 to TRBJ2-3; no reliable D call. The CDR3 extends over 14 amino acids. The germline gives CDR1 SGHTA, CDR2 FQGTGA. The ends were cut back, 1 base at V and 8 bases at J, with 13 bases in the middle.

This chain joins TRBV5-4 and TRBJ2-3; no clear D. Per the germline V gene, CDR1 is SGHNT and CDR2 is YYREEE (reference sequence). V lost 4 bases to trimming and J lost 1 base, with 13 bases between them. The CDR3 has 15 residues. In nucleotides, the CDR3 is TGTGCCAGCAGCCGTAAAACTACTGGCACAGATACGCAGTATTTT. Amino acid sequence: CASSRKTTGTDTQYF.

V usage is TRBV12-5 and J usage is TRBJ1-2; the D is unclear. This CDR3 region has 12 residues. V was shortened by 6 bases and J by 3 bases, with 8 bases between the two germline ends. The germline V gene has CDR1 LGHNT and CDR2 FRNRAP. CDR3 DNA: TGTGCTAGTGGACTGTCAGACTATGGCTACACCTTC. This codes for CASGLSDYGYTF.

V is TRBV9 and J is TRBJ1-4; 7 nucleotides match TRBD1. The germline V gene has CDR1 SGDLS and CDR2 YYNGEE. J was trimmed by 4 bases and V by 6 bases; bases with no gene match: 9. The CDR3 runs 15 residues. CDR3 sequence (DNA): TGTGCCAGCACCGAGACGGGACAGTTTAATGAAAAACTGTTTTTT. Protein sequence: CASTETGQFNEKLFF.

This clone came up once. This chain uses TRBV6-5 with TRBJ2-1; D ambiguous. The V gene's germline CDR1 is MNHEY and CDR2 SVGAGI. This CDR3 has 15 amino acids. Trimming stripped 5 bases from V and 2 bases from J, with 13 bases between. The CDR3 DNA reads TGTGCCAGCAGTCCTTTACAGAAGGCCTACAATGAGCAGTTCTTC. Protein sequence: CASSPLQKAYNEQFF.

V usage is TRBV7-9 and J usage is TRBJ2-3; 13 nucleotides match TRBD2. With 3 bases clipped from V and 6 bases from J, the junction kept 6 bases outside the gene matches. This CDR3 contains 16 residues. Germline lookup yields CDR1 SEHNR and CDR2 FQNEAQ (reference sequence). In DNA form, the CDR3 reads TGTGCCAGCAGCTTGAGACTAGCGGGAGGAGGGGATACGCAGTATTTT. Protein product: CASSLRLAGGGDTQYF.